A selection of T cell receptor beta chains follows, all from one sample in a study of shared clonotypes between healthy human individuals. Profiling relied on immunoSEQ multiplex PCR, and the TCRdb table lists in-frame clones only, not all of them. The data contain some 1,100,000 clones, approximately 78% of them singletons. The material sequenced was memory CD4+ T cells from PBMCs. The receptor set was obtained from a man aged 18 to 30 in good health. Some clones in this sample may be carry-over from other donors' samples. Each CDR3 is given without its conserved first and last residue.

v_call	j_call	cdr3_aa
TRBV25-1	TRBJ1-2	ASSEPGGDYGYT
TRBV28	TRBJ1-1	ASSLEPAEAF
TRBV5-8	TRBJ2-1	ASSRGLAYNEQF
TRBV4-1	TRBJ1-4	ASSQDRKGLVEKLF
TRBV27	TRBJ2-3	ASSFRVAGSTDTQY
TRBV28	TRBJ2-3	ASRQAGKTDTQY
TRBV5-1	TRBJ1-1	ASNVLAGNTEAF
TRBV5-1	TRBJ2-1	ASSDPNNEQF
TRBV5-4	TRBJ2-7	ASSLAGASSFHEQY
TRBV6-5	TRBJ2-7	ASKSGSYEQY
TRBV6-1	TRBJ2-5	ASRTLSGEETQY
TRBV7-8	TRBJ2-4	ASSLAKNIQY
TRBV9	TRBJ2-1	ASSVGAEPYNEQF
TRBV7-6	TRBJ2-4	ASSFGAAGDIQY
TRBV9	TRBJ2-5	ASSSTGGPWETQY
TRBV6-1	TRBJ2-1	ASSEPYNEQF
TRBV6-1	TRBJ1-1	ASIDRGGGAF
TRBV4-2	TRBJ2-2	ASSSRLTSGGNTGELF
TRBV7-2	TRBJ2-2	ASSLAGTATGELF
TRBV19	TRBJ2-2	ASSKGRLPSTTGELF
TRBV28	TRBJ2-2	ASSLPARGPGELF
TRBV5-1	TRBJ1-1	ASSLETGEAF
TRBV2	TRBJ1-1	ASRLQETTRAF
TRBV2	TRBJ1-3	ASGYGNTIY
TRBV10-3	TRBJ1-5	AISQDRLGNQPQH
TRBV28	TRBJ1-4	ASSLGGSSNEKLF
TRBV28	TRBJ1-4	ASLWGQGEKLF
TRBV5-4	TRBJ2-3	ASSSGLAGYTDTQY
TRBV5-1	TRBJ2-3	ASRGTSGSNTDTQY
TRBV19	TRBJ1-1	ASSILFPNTEAF
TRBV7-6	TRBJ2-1	ASSSRPPGQDNEQF
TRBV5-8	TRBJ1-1	ASSLSEMNTEAF
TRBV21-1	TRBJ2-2	ASSGSSGSGTGELF
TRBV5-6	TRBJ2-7	ASRRGTGSSYEQY
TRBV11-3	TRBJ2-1	ASSLGFSYNEQF
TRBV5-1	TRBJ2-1	ASSLVGQINNEQF
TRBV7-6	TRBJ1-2	ASSTTGGEGGYT
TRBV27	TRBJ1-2	ASRSYVPGRVWYGYT
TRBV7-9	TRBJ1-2	ASSLLGRGGYT
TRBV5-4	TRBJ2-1	ASSLLTGGTYNEQF
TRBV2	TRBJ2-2	ASRGLAGGTGELF
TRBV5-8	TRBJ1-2	ASSRGQGPNGYT
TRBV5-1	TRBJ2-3	ASSGADSTDTQY
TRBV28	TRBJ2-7	ASSQTPKYIEITFYEQY
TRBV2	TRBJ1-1	ASSGGVNTEAF
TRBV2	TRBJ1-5	ASKVSLKSNQPQH
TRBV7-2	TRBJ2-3	ASSYRTSGSVADTQY
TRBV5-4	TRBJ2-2	ASSLGGEAGELF
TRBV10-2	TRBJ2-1	ASSERVSDRTYNEQF
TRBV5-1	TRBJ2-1	ASSLAGAGPHNEQF
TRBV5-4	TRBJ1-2	ASSLDRASYT